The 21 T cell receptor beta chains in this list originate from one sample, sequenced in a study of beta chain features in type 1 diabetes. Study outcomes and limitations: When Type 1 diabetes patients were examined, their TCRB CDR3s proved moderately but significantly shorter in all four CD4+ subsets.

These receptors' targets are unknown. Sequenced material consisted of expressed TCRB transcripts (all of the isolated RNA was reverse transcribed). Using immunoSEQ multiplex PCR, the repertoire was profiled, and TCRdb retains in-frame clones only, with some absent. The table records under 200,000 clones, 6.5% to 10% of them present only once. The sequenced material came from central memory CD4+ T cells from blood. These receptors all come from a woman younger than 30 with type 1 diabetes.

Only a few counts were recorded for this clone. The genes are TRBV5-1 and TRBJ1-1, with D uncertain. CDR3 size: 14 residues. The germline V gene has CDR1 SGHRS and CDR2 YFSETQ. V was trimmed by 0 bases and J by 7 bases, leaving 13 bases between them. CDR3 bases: TGCGCCAGCAGCTTGGCTCCTACAGAAGGTGAAGCTTTCTTT. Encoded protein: CASSLAPTEGEAFF. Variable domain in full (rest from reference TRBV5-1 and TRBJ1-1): KAGVTQTPRYLIKTRGQQVTLSCSPISGHRSVSWYQQTPGQGLQFLFEYFSETQRNKGNFPGRFSGRQFSNSRSEMNVSTLELGDSALYLCASSLAPTEGEAFFGQGTRLTVV.

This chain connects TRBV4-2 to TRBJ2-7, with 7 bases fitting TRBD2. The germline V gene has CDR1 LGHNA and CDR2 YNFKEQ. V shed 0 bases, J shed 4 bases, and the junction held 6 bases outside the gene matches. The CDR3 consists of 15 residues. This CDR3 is CASSQERASGYEQYF. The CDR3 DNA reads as TGTGCCAGCAGCCAAGAAAGGGCTAGCGGATACGAGCAGTACTTC.

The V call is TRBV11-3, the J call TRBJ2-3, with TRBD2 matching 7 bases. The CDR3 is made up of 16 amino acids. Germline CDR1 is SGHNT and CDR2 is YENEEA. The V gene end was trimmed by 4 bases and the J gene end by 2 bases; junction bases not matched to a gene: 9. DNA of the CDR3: TGTGCCAGCAGCTCCAACCTAGCGGCCCTCACAGATACGCAGTATTTT. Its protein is CASSSNLAALTDTQYF.

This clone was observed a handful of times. The CDR3: CAGQDTSGNTIYF. For the CDR3, the DNA is TGTGCCGGACAGGATACCTCTGGAAACACCATATATTTT. The chain couples TRBV2 to TRBJ1-3; 7 bases map to TRBD1. With 11 bases clipped from V and 0 bases from J, the junction kept 4 bases outside the gene matches. CDR3 size: 13 residues. Germline assignment: CDR1 SNHLY and CDR2 FYNNEI.

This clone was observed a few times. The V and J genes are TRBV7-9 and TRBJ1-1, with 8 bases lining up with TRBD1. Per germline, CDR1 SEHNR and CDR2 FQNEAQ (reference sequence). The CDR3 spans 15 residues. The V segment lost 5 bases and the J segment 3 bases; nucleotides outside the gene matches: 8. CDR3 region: CASSQDRVTDTEAFF. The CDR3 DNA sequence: TGTGCCAGCAGCCAGGACAGGGTAACGGACACTGAAGCTTTCTTT. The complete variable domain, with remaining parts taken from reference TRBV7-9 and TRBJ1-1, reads DTGVSQNPRHKITKRGQNVTFRCDPISEHNRLYWYRQTLGQGPEFLTYFQNEAQLEKSRLLSDRFSAERPKGSFSTLEIQRTEQGDSAMYLCASSQDRVTDTEAFFGQGTRLTVV.

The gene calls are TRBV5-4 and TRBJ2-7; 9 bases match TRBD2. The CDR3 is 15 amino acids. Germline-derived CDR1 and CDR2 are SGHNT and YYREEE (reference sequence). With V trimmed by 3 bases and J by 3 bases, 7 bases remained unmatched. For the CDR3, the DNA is TGTGCCAGCAGCTCAACTAGCGGGCCCTACTACGAGCAGTACTTC. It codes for CASSSTSGPYYEQYF.

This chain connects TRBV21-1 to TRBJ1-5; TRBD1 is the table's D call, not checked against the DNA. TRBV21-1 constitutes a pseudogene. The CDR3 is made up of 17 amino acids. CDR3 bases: TGTGCCAGCAGCCCCTTAACAGGGGTTACTAGCAATCAGCCCCAGCATTTT. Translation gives CASSPLTGVTSNQPQHF.

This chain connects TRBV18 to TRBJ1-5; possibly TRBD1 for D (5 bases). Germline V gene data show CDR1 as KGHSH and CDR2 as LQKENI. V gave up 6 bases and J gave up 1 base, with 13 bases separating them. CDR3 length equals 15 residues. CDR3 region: CASSPGGASNQPQHF. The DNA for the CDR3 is TGTGCCAGCTCCCCAGGCGGGGCCAGCAATCAGCCCCAGCATTTT.

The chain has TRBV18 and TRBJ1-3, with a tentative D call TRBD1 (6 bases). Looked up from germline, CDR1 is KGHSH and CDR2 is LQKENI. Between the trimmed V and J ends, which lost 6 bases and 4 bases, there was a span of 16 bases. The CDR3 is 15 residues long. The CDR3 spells CASSQGMAEGNTIYF. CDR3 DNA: TGTGCCAGCTCCCAGGGGATGGCGGAAGGAAACACCATATATTTT.

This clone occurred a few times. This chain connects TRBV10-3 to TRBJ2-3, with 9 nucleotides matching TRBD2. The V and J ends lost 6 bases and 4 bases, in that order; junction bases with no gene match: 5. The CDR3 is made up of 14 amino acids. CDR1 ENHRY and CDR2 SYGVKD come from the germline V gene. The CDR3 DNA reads TGTGCCATCAGAGGCGGGGGGGCGGCAGATACGCAGTATTTT. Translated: CAIRGGGAADTQYF.

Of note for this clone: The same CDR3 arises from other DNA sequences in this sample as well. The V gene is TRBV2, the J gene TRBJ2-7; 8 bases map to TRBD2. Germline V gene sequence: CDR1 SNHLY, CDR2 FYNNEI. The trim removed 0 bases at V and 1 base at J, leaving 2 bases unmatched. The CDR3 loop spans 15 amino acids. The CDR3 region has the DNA TGTGCCAGCAGTGAAGCCGGGAGGGGATCCTACGAGCAGTACTTC. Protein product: CASSEAGRGSYEQYF.

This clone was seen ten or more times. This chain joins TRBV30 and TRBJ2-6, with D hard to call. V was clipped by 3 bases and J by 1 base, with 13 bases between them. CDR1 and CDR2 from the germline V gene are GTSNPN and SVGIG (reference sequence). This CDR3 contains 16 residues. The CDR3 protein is CAWSKNLISGANVLTF. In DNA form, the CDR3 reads TGTGCCTGGAGCAAAAACTTGATATCTGGGGCCAACGTCCTGACTTTC.

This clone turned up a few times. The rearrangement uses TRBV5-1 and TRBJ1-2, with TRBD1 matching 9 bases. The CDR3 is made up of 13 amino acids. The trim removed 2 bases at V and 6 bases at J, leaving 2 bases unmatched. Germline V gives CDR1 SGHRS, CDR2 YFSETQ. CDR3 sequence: CASSFDRGDGYTF. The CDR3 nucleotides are TGCGCCAGCAGCTTCGACAGGGGGGATGGCTACACCTTC.

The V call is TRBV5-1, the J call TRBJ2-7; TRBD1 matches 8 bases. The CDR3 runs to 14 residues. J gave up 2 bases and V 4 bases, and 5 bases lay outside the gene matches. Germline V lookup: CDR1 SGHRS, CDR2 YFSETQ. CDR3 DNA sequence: TGCGCCAGCAGCGTAGACAGGGGACCCTACGAGCAGTACTTC. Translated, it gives CASSVDRGPYEQYF.

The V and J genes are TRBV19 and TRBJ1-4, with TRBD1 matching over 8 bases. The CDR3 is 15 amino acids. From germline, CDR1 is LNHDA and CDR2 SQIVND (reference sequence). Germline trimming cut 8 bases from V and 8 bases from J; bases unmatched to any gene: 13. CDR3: CASWRPGTGKEKLFF. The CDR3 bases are TGTGCCAGTTGGAGACCCGGGACAGGAAAGGAAAAACTGTTTTTT.

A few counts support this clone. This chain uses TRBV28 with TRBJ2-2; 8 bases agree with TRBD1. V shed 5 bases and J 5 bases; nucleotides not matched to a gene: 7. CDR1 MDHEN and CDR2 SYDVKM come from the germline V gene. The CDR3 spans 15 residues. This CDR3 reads CASSDRGLGTGELFF. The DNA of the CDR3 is TGTGCCAGCAGTGACAGGGGTTTGGGTACCGGGGAGCTGTTTTTT.

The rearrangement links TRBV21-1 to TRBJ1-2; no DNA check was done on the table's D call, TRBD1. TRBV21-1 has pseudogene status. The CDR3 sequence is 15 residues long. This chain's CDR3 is CASSKVKGPRDGYTF. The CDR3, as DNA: TGTGCCAGCAGCAAAGTTAAGGGGCCACGTGATGGCTACACCTTC.

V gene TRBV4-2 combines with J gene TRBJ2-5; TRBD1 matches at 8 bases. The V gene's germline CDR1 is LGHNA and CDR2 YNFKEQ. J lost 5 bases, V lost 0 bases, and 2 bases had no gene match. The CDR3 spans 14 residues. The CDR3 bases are TGTGCCAGCAGCCAAGACAGGGGGCGGGAGACCCAGTACTTC. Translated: CASSQDRGRETQYF.

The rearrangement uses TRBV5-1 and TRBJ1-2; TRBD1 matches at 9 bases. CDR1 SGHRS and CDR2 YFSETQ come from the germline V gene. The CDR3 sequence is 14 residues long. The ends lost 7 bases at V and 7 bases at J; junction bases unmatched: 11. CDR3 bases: TGCGCCAGCTGTCCGGGACAGGGCATCTTTGGCTACACCTTC. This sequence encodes CASCPGQGIFGYTF.

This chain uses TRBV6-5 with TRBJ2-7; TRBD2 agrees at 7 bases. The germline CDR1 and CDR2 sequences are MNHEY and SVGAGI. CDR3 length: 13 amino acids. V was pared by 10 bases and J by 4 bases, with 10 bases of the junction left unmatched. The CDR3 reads CATQGGTAYEQYF. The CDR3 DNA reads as TGTGCCACCCAGGGAGGGACGGCGTACGAGCAGTACTTC.

This chain's CDR3 is CASSTPGGGYGYTF. As DNA, the CDR3 is TGTGCCAGCAGTACCCCAGGGGGCGGCTATGGCTACACCTTC. The rearrangement joins TRBV27 to TRBJ1-2; TRBD1 matches at 8 bases. The junction had 6 bases not matched to a gene; V was cut back by 5 bases and J by 4 bases. Per the germline V gene, CDR1 is MNHEY and CDR2 is SMNVEV (reference sequence). CDR3 length: 14 residues.